The TCR beta chain under discussion was sequenced for a study of T cell responses to AZD1222 COVID-19 vaccine. Study-wide results and limits: The donor cohort was predominantly white British with a female majority, and clonal diversity may have been underestimated. Baseline antibody screening turned up just six seropositive AZD1222 recipients. Repertoires were obtained only post-peak T cell response.

Clones were sequenced by immunoSEQ multiplex PCR, and TCRdb holds only the in-frame ones, with some missing. The sample yields about 130,000 clones, 70% to 90% seen once. Note on this clone: Its antigen is unidentified.

The sample was peripheral blood, taken on day 0 of AZD1222 vaccination. The TCR originated in an adult in good health.

For the CDR3, the DNA is TGTGCCAGCAGCTGGGGGGGGGTCCTACAAAGTGGTGAGCAGTTCTTC. Translating gives CASSWGGVLQSGEQFF. V and J are TRBV7-2 and TRBJ2-1, with 7 nucleotides matching TRBD2. The ends lost 4 bases at V and 9 bases at J; junction bases unmatched: 15. CDR1 SGHTA and CDR2 FQGNSA come from the germline V gene. This CDR3 comprises 16 residues.